The rows below give T cell receptor beta chains drawn from one sample of a study of spatial heterogeneity in lung cancer. In TCRdb, the 5' RACE reads were re-called with MiXCR into one record per CDR3 protein. This sample has about 95,000 distinct CDR3 sequences, with approximately 8.6% found just once. Sequences were derived from PBMCs, sampled at surgery. These receptors all stem from a male donor with early-stage non-small cell lung cancer. CDR3s include the opening cysteine and the closing phenylalanine or tryptophan. The order of the fields is J gene, D gene, V gene, clone size, CDR3 protein, CDR3 DNA. D genes are given only for firm matches. The listing skips clone size in some rows; elsewhere it reads once, few, many or a size class.

TRBJ1-5	NA	TRBV6-2/TRBV6-3	many	CASSYSKWDISWKQPQHF	TGTGCCAGCAGTTACTCGAAGTGGGACATAAGTTGGAAGCAGCCCCAGCATTTT
TRBJ2-1	TRBD2	TRBV6-6	few	CASSFSFGGSYNEQFF	TGTGCCAGCAGTTTTTCTTTCGGCGGGAGCTACAATGAGCAGTTCTTC
TRBJ2-7	TRBD1	TRBV30	many	CAWSTGGVEQYF	TGTGCCTGGAGTACAGGGGGCGTCGAGCAGTACTTC
TRBJ2-7	TRBD1	TRBV2	few	CASREGQGSGYEQYF	TGTGCCAGCAGAGAAGGACAGGGATCGGGGTACGAGCAGTACTTC
TRBJ2-7	TRBD1	TRBV6-5	NA	CASSLGTALYEQYF	TGTGCCAGCAGCCTCGGGACAGCGCTCTACGAGCAGTACTTC
TRBJ1-2	TRBD1	TRBV2	few	CASTQDRENGYTF	TGTGCCAGCACTCAGGACAGGGAAAATGGCTACACCTTC
TRBJ2-7	NA	TRBV5-5	NA	CASSPPSYEQYF	TGTGCCAGCAGCCCCCCGAGCTACGAGCAGTACTTC
TRBJ2-7	NA	TRBV2	few	CASSAGTGYYEQYF	TGTGCCAGCAGTGCCGGGACGGGGTACTACGAGCAGTACTTC
TRBJ1-1	NA	TRBV28	few	CASSLFPRDTEAFF	TGTGCCAGCAGTTTATTCCCTCGGGACACTGAAGCTTTCTTT
TRBJ1-2	NA	TRBV20-1	NA	CSARLRVVDGYTF	TGCAGTGCTAGACTCCGAGTGGTAGATGGCTACACCTTC
TRBJ2-3	TRBD1	TRBV4-3	many	CASSHTLTGGRYTDTQYF	TGCGCCAGCAGCCATACCCTTACAGGGGGCAGGTACACAGATACGCAGTATTTT
TRBJ2-7	TRBD1	TRBV18	many	CASSPVVGTGGKYEQYF	TGTGCCAGCTCACCCGTTGTCGGGACAGGGGGCAAATACGAGCAGTACTTC
TRBJ2-1	NA	TRBV5-6	many	CASSYDNEQFF	TGTGCCAGCAGCTATGACAATGAGCAGTTCTTC
TRBJ2-7	TRBD2	TRBV28	NA	CASIRTSGNYEQYF	TGTGCCAGCATCAGGACTAGCGGGAACTACGAGCAGTACTTC
TRBJ2-1	NA	TRBV6-5	many	CASSYAPAASEQFF	TGTGCCAGCAGTTACGCGCCAGCGGCGAGTGAGCAGTTCTTC
TRBJ2-7	NA	TRBV29-1	NA	CSVGRASTPYEQYF	TGCAGCGTTGGGCGGGCTTCCACCCCCTACGAGCAGTACTTC
TRBJ2-5	NA	TRBV5-6	few	CASSGDPETQYF	TGTGCCAGCAGCGGGGATCCGGAGACCCAGTACTTC
TRBJ2-6	TRBD1	TRBV18	NA	CASLFYRRDRGTGANVLTF	TGTGCCAGCTTGTTCTATCGTCGGGACAGGGGGACTGGGGCCAACGTCCTGACTTTC
TRBJ2-1	NA	TRBV7-9	NA	CASSPPGFSSYNEQFF	TGTGCCAGCAGCCCCCCGGGATTTAGCTCCTACAATGAGCAGTTCTTC
TRBJ2-7	NA	TRBV5-4	many	CASSFDVVGSYEQYF	TGTGCCAGCAGCTTCGACGTCGTCGGTTCCTACGAGCAGTACTTC
TRBJ2-7	TRBD1	TRBV3-1	many	CASSQDRGTYEQYF	TGTGCCAGCAGCCAGGACAGGGGGACATACGAGCAGTACTTC
TRBJ2-3	NA	TRBV5-1	NA	CASSFGESTDTQYF	TGCGCCAGCAGCTTCGGGGAAAGCACAGATACGCAGTATTTT
TRBJ2-7	NA	TRBV7-2	NA	CASSLAVATEQYF	TGTGCCAGCAGCTTAGCGGTGGCAACCGAGCAGTACTTC
TRBJ1-4	NA	TRBV24-1	many	CATSEGPNEKLFF	TGTGCCACCAGTGAGGGGCCCAATGAAAAACTGTTTTTT
TRBJ2-5	TRBD2	TRBV13	few	CASSLGAGAVGKTQYF	TGTGCCAGCAGCTTAGGAGCGGGAGCTGTCGGGAAGACCCAGTACTTC
TRBJ2-5	TRBD1	TRBV20-1	few	CSARQGAALETQYF	TGCAGTGCCAGACAGGGGGCGGCTCTAGAGACCCAGTACTTC
TRBJ2-7	TRBD1	TRBV29-1	NA	CSVFSGTGAHEQYF	TGCAGCGTCTTTAGCGGGACAGGGGCCCACGAGCAGTACTTC
TRBJ1-3	NA	TRBV5-1	many	CASSLEGRSSGNTIYF	TGCGCCAGCAGCTTGGAGGGACGGTCCTCTGGAAACACCATATATTTT
TRBJ2-7	NA	TRBV12-3/TRBV12-4	NA	CASSPGPSSYEQYF	TGTGCCAGCAGCCCGGGACCCAGCTCCTACGAGCAGTACTTC
TRBJ2-2	NA	TRBV5-1	few	CASSLTPSTGELFF	TGCGCCAGCAGCTTGACCCCCAGCACCGGGGAGCTGTTTTTT
TRBJ2-5	NA	TRBV7-2	NA	CASGGGDAETQYF	TGTGCCAGCGGGGGCGGGGACGCAGAGACCCAGTACTTC
TRBJ2-7	TRBD1	TRBV7-9	many	CASSSTGTAYEQYF	TGTGCCAGCAGCTCCACCGGGACAGCCTACGAGCAGTACTTC
TRBJ2-3	TRBD1	TRBV5-1	NA	CASSTGQVSTDTQYF	TGCGCCAGCAGCACGGGACAGGTTAGCACAGATACGCAGTATTTT
TRBJ2-7	TRBD1	TRBV14	many	CASSHTGGLREQYF	TGTGCCAGCAGCCATACAGGGGGTTTACGCGAGCAGTACTTC
TRBJ2-7	NA	TRBV21-1	many	CASSPRDNPTYEQYF	TGTGCCAGCAGCCCCCGGGACAACCCGACCTACGAGCAGTACTTC
TRBJ2-5	NA	TRBV29-1	NA	CSVVLAQETQYF	TGCAGCGTTGTCCTGGCCCAAGAGACCCAGTACTTC
TRBJ2-5	NA	TRBV4-2	NA	CASSQDGSRFAQETQYF	TGTGCCAGCAGCCAAGATGGGTCTAGGTTCGCCCAAGAGACCCAGTACTTC
TRBJ2-3	NA	TRBV19	many	CASTGRRQTTARSTDTQYF	TGTGCCAGTACCGGTAGGAGACAGACGACAGCCCGGAGCACAGATACGCAGTATTTT
TRBJ1-1	NA	TRBV5-1	few	CASSLVDTEAFF	TGCGCCAGCAGCTTGGTGGACACTGAAGCTTTCTTT
TRBJ1-1	NA	TRBV2	few	CASSTVMNTEAFF	TGTGCCAGTTCGACAGTGATGAACACTGAAGCTTTCTTT
TRBJ1-5	NA	TRBV5-1	few	CASSLVPGQPQHF	TGCGCCAGCAGCTTGGTCCCGGGTCAGCCCCAGCATTTT
TRBJ2-7	NA	TRBV7-2	NA	CASSPRLTAYEQYF	TGTGCCAGCAGTCCGCGCCTTACCGCTTACGAGCAGTACTTC
TRBJ1-1	NA	TRBV29-1	few	CSVVRPGGTEAFF	TGCAGCGTTGTGCGCCCGGGTGGCACTGAAGCTTTCTTT
TRBJ2-7	TRBD2	TRBV2	few	CASTPQAAGAAYEQYF	TGTGCCAGCACTCCTCAGGCAGCGGGGGCGGCCTACGAGCAGTACTTC
TRBJ2-1	NA	TRBV5-1	few	CASSLKQGGYNEQFF	TGCGCCAGCAGCTTGAAGCAGGGGGGCTACAATGAGCAGTTCTTC
TRBJ1-5	NA	TRBV7-9	NA	CASSLGQRRNQPQHF	TGTGCCAGCAGCTTAGGACAGAGACGCAATCAGCCCCAGCATTTT
TRBJ1-2	NA	TRBV4-3	few	CASSQGWAGTYYGYTF	TGCGCCAGCAGCCAAGGCTGGGCTGGCACCTACTATGGCTACACCTTC
TRBJ2-5	TRBD1	TRBV6-5	few	CASRQGAKETQYF	TGTGCCAGCAGGCAGGGGGCGAAAGAGACCCAGTACTTC
TRBJ1-2	NA	TRBV12-3/TRBV12-4	NA	CASSLGGFSPGYTF	TGTGCCAGCAGTTTAGGAGGGTTTAGTCCGGGCTACACCTTC
TRBJ2-7	NA	TRBV2	many	CASSSGTRGGTDQYF	TGTGCCAGCAGTTCCGGGACTAGGGGAGGGACAGACCAGTACTTC
TRBJ2-4	NA	TRBV3-1	many	CASSQGSSNIQYF	TGTGCCAGCAGCCAGGGAAGTAGTAACATTCAGTACTTC
TRBJ2-1	NA	TRBV3-1	few	CASSLNRQASSYNEQFF	TGTGCCAGCAGCCTTAACCGACAGGCGAGCTCCTACAATGAGCAGTTCTTC
TRBJ2-2	NA	TRBV18	NA	CASSPLASTGELFF	TGTGCCAGCTCCCCCCTAGCGAGCACCGGGGAGCTGTTTTTT
TRBJ1-2	TRBD1	TRBV6-5	NA	CASSYRADRVVVDGYTF	TGTGCCAGCAGTTACCGAGCGGACAGGGTTGTTGTTGATGGCTACACCTTC
TRBJ2-7	NA	TRBV15	many	CATSRAQGGEQYF	TGTGCCACCAGCAGAGCCCAGGGGGGCGAGCAGTACTTC